The 11 T cell receptor beta chains in this list originate from one sample, sequenced in a study of control samples from healthy donors and cancer patients. The protocol was immunoSEQ multiplex PCR, while the TCRdb copy is restricted to in-frame clones and leaves out a portion. The sample lists over 150,000 clones; 90% to 95% were seen once. Sequencing was done on a sample of blood. These receptors were obtained from a woman aged 18-30 years in good health.

The genes are TRBV7-2 and TRBJ2-1; 7 nucleotides align to TRBD1. The CDR3 has 15 amino acids. With 2 bases clipped from V and 7 bases from J, the junction kept 8 bases outside the gene matches. CDR1 and CDR2 (germline): SGHTA, FQGNSA. CDR3 in DNA: TGTGCCAGCAGCTTATCCGGACAGGTATTGAATGAGCAGTTCTTC. It codes for CASSLSGQVLNEQFF.

The chain uses TRBV5-1 and TRBJ1-4, with unresolved D. V lost 4 bases to trimming and J lost 3 bases, with 16 bases between them. This CDR3 is 16 amino acids long. Germline V gene lookup returns CDR1 SGHRS and CDR2 YFSETQ. CDR3 nucleotide sequence: TGCGCCAGCAGCGCCGGACGGTCCCCAGCTAATGAAAAACTGTTTTTT. This translates into CASSAGRSPANEKLFF.

The V and J genes are TRBV2 and TRBJ2-7; D ambiguous. The CDR3 loop spans 12 amino acids. Germline V gene sequence: CDR1 SNHLY, CDR2 FYNNEI. V was clipped by 5 bases and J by 6 bases, with 11 bases between them. CDR3 in DNA: TGTGCCAGCAGTTATGAACCGGGCGAGCAGTACTTC. The encoded protein is CASSYEPGEQYF.

The rearrangement links TRBV6-5 to TRBJ2-5, with 9 bases matching TRBD2. V lost 4 bases and J lost 5; bases outside the gene matches: 8. CDR3 length: 15 amino acids. Germline V CDR1 and CDR2: MNHEY, SVGAGI. CDR3 coding DNA: TGTGCCAGCAGTTGGAGGCGGGAGGGCCGGGAGACCCAGTACTTC. Translating gives CASSWRREGRETQYF.

The chain is built from TRBV3-1 (or the pseudogene TRBV3-2) and TRBJ2-7, with 7 nucleotides matching TRBD1. Germline V gives CDR1 LGHDT, CDR2 YNNKEL (reference sequence). Trimming took 1 base from V and 6 from J; bases not matched to a gene: 6. The CDR3 consists of 14 residues. The CDR3 loop is CASSQVGGGGEQYF. For the CDR3, the DNA is TGTGCCAGCAGCCAAGTAGGGGGCGGTGGCGAGCAGTACTTC.

The chain is built from TRBV3-1 (or the pseudogene TRBV3-2) and TRBJ1-2; 7 bases agree with TRBD1. CDR1 and CDR2 (germline): LGHDT, YNNKEL (reference sequence). With V trimmed by 1 base and J by 1 base, 3 bases remained unmatched. This CDR3 has 15 residues. The CDR3 region has the DNA TGTGCCAGCAGCCAAGGCGGGGACAGTAACTATGGCTACACCTTC. Residues: CASSQGGDSNYGYTF.

The chain has TRBV7-2 and TRBJ2-1, with D hard to call. This CDR3 comprises 15 residues. The ends were cut back, 5 bases at V and 2 bases at J, with 13 bases in the middle. Germline V CDR1 and CDR2: SGHTA, FQGNSA. CDR3 nucleotides: TGTGCCAGCAGCACCAGCAGTGCCGCCTACAATGAGCAGTTCTTC. Its translation: CASSTSSAAYNEQFF.

J is TRBJ1-2 and V is TRBV11-3, with TRBD1 matching 7 bases. The CDR3 has 12 amino acids. CDR1 and CDR2 (germline): SGHNT, YENEEA. The J segment lost 8 bases and the V segment lost 7 bases, leaving 7 bases of the junction unmatched. CDR3 coding DNA: TGTGCCAGCACCGAGAGGGGGCAGGGCTACACCTTC. Residues: CASTERGQGYTF.

This clone was detected once. The chain links TRBV5-8 to TRBJ1-5; D is perhaps TRBD1 (6 bases). Trimming took off 0 bases at V and 5 bases at J, with 9 bases between the two ends. CDR1 and CDR2 from the germline V gene are SGHTS and YDEGEE. The CDR3 loop spans 14 amino acids. The CDR3 DNA follows: TGTGCCAGCAGCTTGGTAGGGGGATATCAGCCCCAGCATTTT. Translated, it gives CASSLVGGYQPQHF.

This clone has only one observation. The rearrangement joins TRBV7-9 to TRBJ1-6; TRBD1 might be the D (5 bases). CDR3 length: 17 residues. V was shortened by 5 bases and J by 7 bases, with 21 bases between the two germline ends. Germline assignment: CDR1 SEHNR and CDR2 FQNEAQ (reference sequence). The CDR3 sequence is CASSGSGLLVGNSPLHF. The CDR3 DNA reads TGTGCCAGCAGCGGATCGGGGCTGCTGGTAGGGAATTCACCCCTCCACTTT.

The chain couples TRBV7-9 to TRBJ2-1; the D is unclear. The CDR3 length is 16 residues. Trimming took off 4 bases at V and 0 bases at J, with 13 bases between the two ends. Germline CDR1 reads SEHNR; CDR2 reads FQNEAQ (reference sequence). CDR3 coding DNA: TGTGCCAGCAGCTCCACCGACGTCATCTCCTACAATGAGCAGTTCTTC. Its protein is CASSSTDVISYNEQFF.